The present T cell receptor beta chain was sequenced within a study of OX40 agonist ivuxolimab in advanced cancers. TCRdb's table, derived via immunoSEQ multiplex PCR, lists solely in-frame clones and lacks some. Of 72,000 or so clones in the sample, roughly 84% were seen once. The V end was cut by 0 bases, the J end by 1 base, with 10 bases between. CDR1 SGHRS and CDR2 YFSETQ come from the germline V gene. The CDR3 contains 15 residues. The specimen was CD4+ or CD8+ T cells sorted from blood, collected in a trial of the OX40 agonist ivuxolimab. The genes are TRBV5-1 and TRBJ1-1; tentatively, D is TRBD1 (5 bases). This receptor was taken from an adult with an advanced solid tumor such as melanoma, head and neck, liver or kidney cancer. Here the CDR3 DNA reads TGCGCCAGCAGCTTGGACGGACATCCGAACACTGAAGCTTTCTTT. Amino acid sequence: CASSLDGHPNTEAFF.